This TCR beta chain was documented in a study of beta chain features in type 1 diabetes. Findings of the study overall: For Type 1 diabetes patients, all four CD4+ subsets carried TCRB CDR3s that were moderately but significantly shorter.

Remarks on this clone: Its antigen remains unidentified.

Reverse transcribing all isolated RNA meant expressed TCRB transcripts were sequenced. Data came from immunoSEQ multiplex PCR; TCRdb stores just in-frame clones and leaves some out. Of fewer than 150,000 clones detected, 6.5% to 8.5% appear once; the ten largest clones hold approximately 1.5%. Trimming left V 0 bases short and J 0 bases short, with 11 bases between. CDR1 is MNHEY and CDR2 is SVGAGI in the germline V gene. The CDR3 has 16 amino acids. The single heparinised draw taken from each donor contained about 120 mL of blood on average. The clonotype originates from a woman in her 30s in good health. The chain has TRBV6-5 and TRBJ1-1, with no clear D. The sequenced sample consisted of central memory CD4+ T cells from blood. The DNA of the CDR3 is TGTGCCAGCAGTTACTCGATTATGCGGATGAACACTGAAGCTTTCTTT. This sequence encodes CASSYSIMRMNTEAFF.